This T cell receptor beta chain was recorded in a study of breast tumors, draining lymph nodes, adjacent tissues. General observations from the study: Tumor TCR diversity was below lymph nodes but above nontumor tissue. Data fit most tumor T cells coming from lymph node, expanding in tumor.

This clonotype was seen many times. Its antigen is as yet unknown. A much larger clone differs by one base, so this may be a read error. TCRdb reprocessed the multiplex PCR reads via MiXCR and lists one record per CDR3 protein. The repertoire consists of around 140,000 distinct CDR3 sequences, with around a third occurring once and the leading ten covering about 2.3%. CDR1 is SEHNR, CDR2 FQNEAQ, per germline (reference sequence). The CDR3 runs to 15 residues. The lymph nodes were axillary draining lymph nodes from breast cancer patients. The TCR comes from a female donor with breast cancer. Some clones in this sample may be carry-over from other donors' samples. The rearrangement uses TRBV7-9 and TRBJ2-5, with 8 bases lining up with TRBD1. The sample taken for sequencing was axillary lymph node tissue. CDR3 protein: CASSSGQARQETQHF. The CDR3 DNA follows: TGTGCCAGCAGCTCGGGACAGGCCCGCCAAGAGACCCAGCACTTC.